The source of this TCR beta chain is a study of control samples from healthy donors and cancer patients. This CDR3 comprises 15 residues. Germline lookup yields CDR1 MNHNY and CDR2 SVGAGI (reference sequence). Trimming shortened V by 6 bases and J by 4 bases, and 19 bases separated the two germline ends. Here immunoSEQ multiplex PCR was the method, and the copy in TCRdb shows in-frame clones only, minus some. This sample carries 130,000 to 150,000 clones, more than 85% of them seen once, and the ten largest clones take less than 6%. The receptor was isolated from a man between 18 and 29 years old in good health. Sequencing was done on a sample of blood. The chain recombines TRBV6-6 with TRBJ2-7; possible D gene TRBD1, 6 bases. Here the CDR3 reads CASSTGSSSPYEQYF. CDR3 bases: TGTGCCAGCAGCACAGGGAGCAGCTCTCCTTACGAGCAGTACTTC.